This TCR beta chain derives from a study of T cell responses to AZD1222 COVID-19 vaccine. The table came from immunoSEQ multiplex PCR; TCRdb's copy has only in-frame clones and leaves some out. The sample lists about 150,000 clones; roughly 90% were seen once. The V and J ends lost 7 bases and 10 bases, in that order; junction bases with no gene match: 9. The CDR3 has 14 amino acids. Germline V CDR1 and CDR2: SNHLY, FYNNEI. Here the sequenced sample was peripheral blood, taken 28 days after the second AZD1222 dose. The chain is built from TRBV2 and TRBJ2-1, with 11 bases lining up with TRBD2. This TCR came from an adult who received the AZD1222 COVID-19 vaccine. CDR3 nucleotide sequence: TGTGCCAGCAAGGGCACTAGCGGGAGAGAGGAGCAGTTCTTC. It encodes CASKGTSGREEQFF.